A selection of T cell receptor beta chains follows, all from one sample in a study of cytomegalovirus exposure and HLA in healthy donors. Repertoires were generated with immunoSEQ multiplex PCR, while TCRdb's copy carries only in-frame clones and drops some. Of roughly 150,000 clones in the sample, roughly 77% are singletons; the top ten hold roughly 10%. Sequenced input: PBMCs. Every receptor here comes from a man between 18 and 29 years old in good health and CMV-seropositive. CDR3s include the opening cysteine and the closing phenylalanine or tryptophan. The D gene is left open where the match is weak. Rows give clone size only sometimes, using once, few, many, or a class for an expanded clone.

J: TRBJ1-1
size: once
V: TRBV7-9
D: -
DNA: TGTTCCAGCAGCTTTGGGGGGGGTGAAGCTTTCTTT
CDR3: CSSSFGGGEAFF

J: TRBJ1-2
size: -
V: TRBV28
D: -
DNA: TGTGCCAGCAGTATTCAGGAATCTTATGGCTACACCTTC
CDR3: CASSIQESYGYTF

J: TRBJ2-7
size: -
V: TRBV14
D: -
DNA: TGTGCCAGCAGCCCCCACAGGAGCTCCTACGAGCAGTACTTC
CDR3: CASSPHRSSYEQYF

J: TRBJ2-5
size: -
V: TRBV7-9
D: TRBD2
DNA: TGTGCCAGCAGCCATTCTAGCGGGCAAGAGACCCAGTACTTC
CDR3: CASSHSSGQETQYF

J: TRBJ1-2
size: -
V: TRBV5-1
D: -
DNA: TGCGCCAGCAGCTCCCAGGGTACCTATGGCTACACCTTC
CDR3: CASSSQGTYGYTF

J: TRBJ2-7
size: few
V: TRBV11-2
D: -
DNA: TGTGCCAGCAGCCCGCGTCCCGGGACCTACGAGCAGTACTTC
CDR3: CASSPRPGTYEQYF

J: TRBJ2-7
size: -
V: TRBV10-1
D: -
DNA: TGCGCCAGCAGTGAACAGGGCACGGTATCCCCCTACGAGCAGTACTTC
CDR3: CASSEQGTVSPYEQYF

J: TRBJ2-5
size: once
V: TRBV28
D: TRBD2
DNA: TGTGCCAGCAGCCCCGGGACTAGCGGGAGCGAAGAGACCCAGTACTTC
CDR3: CASSPGTSGSEETQYF

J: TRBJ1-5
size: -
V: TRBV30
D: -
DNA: TGTGCCTGGAGTGGACAGCTCAATCAGCCCCAGCATTTT
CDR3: CAWSGQLNQPQHF

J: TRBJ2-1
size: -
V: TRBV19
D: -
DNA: TGTGCCAGTAGTATGAATGACTTCTTGGATGAGCAGTTCTTC
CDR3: CASSMNDFLDEQFF

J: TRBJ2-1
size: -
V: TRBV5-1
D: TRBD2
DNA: TGCGCCAGCAGCTTCCCCCCTTCTAGCGGGAGGTGGAATGAGCAGTTCTTC
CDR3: CASSFPPSSGRWNEQFF

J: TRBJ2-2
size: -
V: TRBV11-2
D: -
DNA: TGTGCCAGCAGCTTATCGGACACCGGGGAGCTGTTTTTT
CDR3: CASSLSDTGELFF